This entry lists 15 T cell receptor beta chains sequenced from one sample in a study of Ad26.COV2.S vaccination and SARS-CoV-2 variants (dated by TCRdb to the early 2020s). The treatment or condition label, as the study defines it: roughly 19 received Ad26.COV2.S at low or high dose, single or two shots; several received placebo; per-sample allocation not given. Repertoires of vaccine and placebo recipients were sequenced from samples taken on day 63 after the first injection. The library was made by the immunoSEQ multiplex PCR assay. TCRdb carries this immuneACCESS record with in-frame sequences only. Its versions omit some clonotypes, under half of them owing to an unresolved V gene in the studies checked, with the rest unexplained. In all, the sample holds approximately 450,000 clones, and approximately 92% of those were seen once. Of the sample, approximately 12% is held by the ten largest clones.

The sample in question was peripheral blood, obtained in a trial of Ad26.COV2.S vaccine versus placebo. The receptor set was obtained from a person between 18 and 65 years old who received the Ad26.COV2.S COVID-19 vaccine or a placebo.

This sequence joins TRBV27 and TRBJ1-2, with 10 nucleotides matching TRBD1. CDR3 length: 14 residues. J gave up 8 bases and V 4 bases, and 7 bases lay outside the gene matches. Germline values: CDR1 MNHEY, CDR2 SMNVEV (reference sequence). The CDR3 DNA sequence: TGTGCCAGCAGTTCCCCGGGACAGGGGATCGGCTACACCTTC. Protein product: CASSSPGQGIGYTF.

The chain links TRBV7-8 to TRBJ2-1; perhaps TRBD2 as D (7 bases). The germline V gene encodes CDR1 SGHVS and CDR2 FQNEAQ. V shed 4 bases and J shed 3 bases, with 19 bases lying between them. The CDR3 spans 17 residues. CDR3 bases: TGTGCCAGCAGCTCGACTCGAGGGGGGGGTTACTACAATGAGCAGTTCTTC. Translation: CASSSTRGGGYYNEQFF.

To note about this clone: One end of the junction fails to match germline, which may point to a read error. The rearrangement uses TRBV2 and TRBJ1-2; 9 positions match TRBD1. This CDR3 has 17 amino acids. Germline CDR1 SNHLY, CDR2 FYNNEI. CDR3 residues: CASSEGFPGQGSEGYTF. The CDR3 DNA sequence: TGTGCCAGCAGCGAAGGCTTTCCGGGACAGGGATCGGAGGGCTACACCTTC.

The gene calls are TRBV18 and TRBJ2-5; D is ambiguous. The CDR3 spans 12 residues. Germline-derived CDR1 and CDR2 are KGHSH and LQKENI. V was shortened by 0 bases and J by 5 bases, with 4 bases between the two germline ends. The CDR3 sequence: CASSPPLETQYF. CDR3 bases: TGTGCCAGCTCACCACCGCTGGAGACCCAGTACTTC.

This clone showed up just once. Compared with germline, one end of the junction differs, possibly owing to a read error. This chain links TRBV28 with TRBJ2-5; TRBD2 agrees at 11 bases. The CDR3 runs to 18 residues. CDR1 is MDHEN, CDR2 SYDVKM, per germline. The DNA of the CDR3 is TGTGCCAGCAGTTTACCTAGCGGGAGGCCACCGGAGCAAGGGACCCAGTACTTC. Translation gives CASSLPSGRPPEQGTQYF.

This clone has just a few counts. The chain recombines TRBV10-2 with TRBJ2-5; D uncertain. The CDR3 totals 15 residues. Trimming took 3 bases from V and 1 from J, leaving 12 bases between them. Germline assignment: CDR1 WSHSY and CDR2 SAAADI. CDR3 amino acids: CASSDPWYTQETQYF. The DNA for the CDR3 is TGCGCCAGCAGTGACCCCTGGTACACCCAAGAGACCCAGTACTTC.

The chain employs TRBV19 and TRBJ1-4, with D perhaps matching TRBD1 (6 bases). This CDR3 spans 14 amino acids. V shed 4 bases and J shed 5 bases, with 11 bases lying between them. The germline gives CDR1 LNHDA, CDR2 SQIVND (reference sequence). This CDR3 reads CASSKQGSNEKLFF. The CDR3 DNA reads TGTGCCAGTAGTAAACAGGGATCAAATGAAAAACTGTTTTTT.

The rearrangement uses TRBV5-4 and TRBJ2-5, with a weak D call TRBD1 (5 bases). The CDR3 is made up of 13 amino acids. Per germline, CDR1 SGHNT and CDR2 YYREEE (reference sequence). The germline V and J ends were trimmed by 5 bases and 2 bases, with 10 bases remaining between them. The CDR3 DNA sequence: TGTGCCAGCAGAGGGGCGGAGCAAGAGACCCAGTACTTC. It specifies CASRGAEQETQYF.

The rearrangement links TRBV7-2 to TRBJ2-2; 10 bases match TRBD2. V trimming: 5 bases; J trimming: 4 bases; junction bases outside the gene matches: 1. The CDR3 is made up of 14 amino acids. Looked up from germline, CDR1 is SGHTA and CDR2 is FQGNSA. CDR3 in amino acids: CASSRTSGTGELFF. The DNA of the CDR3 is TGTGCCAGCAGCCGGACTAGCGGCACCGGGGAGCTGTTTTTT. Supplemented by reference TRBV7-2 and TRBJ2-2, the full variable domain reads GAGVSQSPSNKVTEKGKDVELRCDPISGHTALYWYRQSLGQGLEFLIYFQGNSAPDKSGLPSDRFSAERTGGSVSTLTIQRTQQEDSAVYLCASSRTSGTGELFFGEGSRLTVL.

The J gene is TRBJ2-1, the V gene TRBV7-9; a possible D gene is TRBD1 (6 bases). The CDR3 consists of 13 residues. V was trimmed by 4 bases and J by 5 bases, leaving 9 bases between them. Germline V gene lookup returns CDR1 SEHNR and CDR2 FQNEAQ (reference sequence). DNA for the CDR3: TGTGCCAGCAGCTCCCGACAGGACAATGAGCAGTTCTTC. Its translation: CASSSRQDNEQFF.

This clone was counted once. The chain recombines TRBV18 with TRBJ1-5; D is possibly TRBD1 (5 bases). Trimming removed 3 bases from V and 0 bases from J, with 9 bases in between. The CDR3 spans 15 residues. The V gene's germline CDR1 is KGHSH and CDR2 LQKENI. The CDR3 DNA sequence: TGTGCCAGCTCACCGACAGAGAATAGCAATCAGCCCCAGCATTTT. Amino acid sequence: CASSPTENSNQPQHF.

The chain joins TRBV7-2 to TRBJ1-3, with TRBD1 matching 8 bases. The CDR3 length is 17 residues. Germline CDR1 reads SGHTA; CDR2 reads FQGNSA. The V segment lost 4 bases and the J segment 0 bases; nucleotides outside the gene matches: 8. The CDR3 here is CASSSEGQVSSGNTIYF. For the CDR3, the DNA is TGTGCCAGCAGCTCAGAGGGACAGGTTAGCTCTGGAAACACCATATATTTT. The whole variable domain, filled in from reference TRBV7-2 and TRBJ1-3, reads GAGVSQSPSNKVTEKGKDVELRCDPISGHTALYWYRQSLGQGLEFLIYFQGNSAPDKSGLPSDRFSAERTGGSVSTLTIQRTQQEDSAVYLCASSSEGQVSSGNTIYFGEGSWLTVV.

V usage is TRBV7-8 and J usage is TRBJ1-1; 8 nucleotides match TRBD1. In germline, CDR1 is SGHVS, CDR2 FQNEAQ. The CDR3 spans 15 residues. After removal of 5 bases from V and 6 bases from J, the junction contained 11 bases not matched to a gene. This chain's CDR3 is CASSGYRGVGAEAFF. CDR3 DNA sequence: TGTGCCAGCAGCGGGTACAGGGGGGTCGGCGCTGAAGCTTTCTTT.

V is TRBV13 and J is TRBJ2-7; 10 nucleotides line up with TRBD2. There are 14 residues in the CDR3. Germline CDR1 is PRHDT and CDR2 is FYEKMQ (reference sequence). V gave up 8 bases and J gave up 2 bases; unmatched junction bases: 6. The CDR3 protein is CASGRAGGTYEQYF. The DNA for the CDR3 is TGTGCCAGCGGACGAGCGGGAGGGACCTACGAGCAGTACTTC.

DNA for the CDR3: TGTGCCAGCAGCTTCGGACTGGCCTCTGGGGCCAACGTCCTGACTTTC. This gives the protein CASSFGLASGANVLTF. V usage is TRBV5-8 and J usage is TRBJ2-6; possible D gene TRBD2, 5 bases. V lost 2 bases, J lost 0 bases, and 9 bases lay in between. The CDR3 loop spans 16 amino acids. Germline V gene sequence: CDR1 SGHTS, CDR2 YDEGEE.